This T cell receptor (beta chain) was found in a study of OX40 agonist ivuxolimab in advanced cancers. Germline loops: CDR1 LNHNV, CDR2 YYDKDF (reference sequence). This CDR3 has 15 amino acids. Trimming stripped 5 bases from V and 7 bases from J, with 18 bases between. Measured with immunoSEQ multiplex PCR; TCRdb has only the in-frame clones, and not every one. The sample gives under 70,000 clones, roughly 90% of which show up once; 0.6% to 0.8% is in the top ten. The specimen comprised CD4+ or CD8+ T cells sorted from blood, sampled in a trial of the OX40 agonist ivuxolimab. This TCR was recovered from an adult with an advanced solid tumor such as melanoma, head and neck, liver or kidney cancer. The chain combines TRBV15 with TRBJ2-1; no clear D gene. The DNA of the CDR3 is TGTGCCACCAGCCGACGAGCCTCAATGGGTAATGAGCAGTTCTTC. This encodes CATSRRASMGNEQFF. The full variable domain, rest sourced from reference TRBV15 and TRBJ2-1, is DAMVIQNPRYQVTQFGKPVTLSCSQTLNHNVMYWYQQKSSQAPKLLFHYYDKDFNNEADTPDNFQSRRPNTSFCFLDIRSPGLGDTAMYLCATSRRASMGNEQFFGPGTRLTVL.